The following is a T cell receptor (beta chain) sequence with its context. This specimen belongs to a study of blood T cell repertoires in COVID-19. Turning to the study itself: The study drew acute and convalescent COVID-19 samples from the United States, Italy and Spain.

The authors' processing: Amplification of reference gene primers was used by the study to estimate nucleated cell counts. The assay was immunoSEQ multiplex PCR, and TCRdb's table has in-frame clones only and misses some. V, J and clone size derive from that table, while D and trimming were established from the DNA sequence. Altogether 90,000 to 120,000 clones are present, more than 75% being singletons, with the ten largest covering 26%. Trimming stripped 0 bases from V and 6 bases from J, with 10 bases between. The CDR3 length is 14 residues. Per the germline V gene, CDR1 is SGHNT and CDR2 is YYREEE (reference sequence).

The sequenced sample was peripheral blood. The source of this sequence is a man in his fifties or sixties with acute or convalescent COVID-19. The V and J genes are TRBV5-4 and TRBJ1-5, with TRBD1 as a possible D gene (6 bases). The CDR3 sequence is CASSLAGEGQPQHF. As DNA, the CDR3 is TGTGCCAGCAGCTTGGCAGGGGAGGGTCAGCCCCAGCATTTT.